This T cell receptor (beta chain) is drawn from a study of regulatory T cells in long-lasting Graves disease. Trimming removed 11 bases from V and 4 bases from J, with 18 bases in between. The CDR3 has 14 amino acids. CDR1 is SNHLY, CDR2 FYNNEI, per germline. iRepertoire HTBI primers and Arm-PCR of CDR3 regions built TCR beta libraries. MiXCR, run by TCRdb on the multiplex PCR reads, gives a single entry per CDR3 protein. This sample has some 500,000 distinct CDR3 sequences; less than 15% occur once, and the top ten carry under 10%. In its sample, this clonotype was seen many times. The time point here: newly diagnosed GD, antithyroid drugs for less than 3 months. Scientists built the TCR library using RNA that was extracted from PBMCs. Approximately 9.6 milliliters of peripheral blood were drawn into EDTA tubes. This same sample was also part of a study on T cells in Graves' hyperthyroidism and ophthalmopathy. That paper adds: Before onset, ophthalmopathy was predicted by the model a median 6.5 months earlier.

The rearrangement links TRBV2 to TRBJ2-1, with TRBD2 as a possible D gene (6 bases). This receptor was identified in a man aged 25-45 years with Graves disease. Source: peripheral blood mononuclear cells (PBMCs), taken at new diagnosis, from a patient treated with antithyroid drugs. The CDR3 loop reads CAAPRAGFYNEQFF. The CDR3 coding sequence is TGTGCCGCGCCGAGAGCGGGTTTTTACAATGAGCAGTTCTTC.